Each of the 11 T cell receptor beta chains below was sequenced from the same sample in a study of blood T cell repertoires in COVID-19. The table came from immunoSEQ multiplex PCR; TCRdb's copy has only in-frame clones and leaves some out. The sample lists roughly 200,000 clones; approximately 89% were seen once. Specimen: PBMCs or T cells enriched from blood (not recorded which). Receptors were obtained from a woman aged 40 to 50 with acute COVID-19.

V is TRBV5-5 and J is TRBJ1-2; TRBD1 might be the D (6 bases). Trimming took off 0 bases at V and 2 bases at J, with 14 bases between the two ends. CDR3 length: 16 amino acids. Looked up from germline, CDR1 is SGHKS and CDR2 is YYEKEE (reference sequence). The CDR3 DNA is TGTGCCAGCAGCTTGGCCCCTGGCAGGGGCAACTATGGCTACACCTTC. Its protein product is CASSLAPGRGNYGYTF. Together with reference TRBV5-5 and TRBJ1-2, the CDR3 gives the full variable domain: DAGVTQSPTHLIKTRGQQVTLRCSPISGHKSVSWYQQVLGQGPQFIFQYYEKEERGRGNFPDRFSARQFPNYSSELNVNALLLGDSALYLCASSLAPGRGNYGYTFGSGTRLTVV.

In its sample, this clone was seen a few times. The chain has TRBV30 and TRBJ1-5; D is ambiguous. In germline, CDR1 is GTSNPN, CDR2 SVGIG (reference sequence). The V end lost 0 bases, the J end lost 1 base, and 10 bases lay between the germline ends. The CDR3 totals 15 residues. The CDR3: CAWSVTGRSNQPQHF. The CDR3 region has the DNA TGTGCCTGGAGTGTAACGGGGAGAAGCAATCAGCCCCAGCATTTT.

Only one count was recorded for this clone. The chain links TRBV5-5 to TRBJ2-6; a possible D gene is TRBD2 (5 bases). Trimming shortened V by 0 bases and J by 2 bases, and 9 bases separated the two germline ends. The CDR3 contains 16 residues. CDR1 SGHKS and CDR2 YYEKEE come from the germline V gene (reference sequence). CDR3 residues: CASSLEPGTGANVLTF. Here the CDR3 DNA reads TGTGCCAGCAGCTTGGAGCCGGGGACTGGGGCCAACGTCCTGACTTTC.

This chain connects TRBV6-9 to TRBJ2-3, with D perhaps matching TRBD1 (6 bases). CDR3 length equals 16 residues. The ends were cut back, 6 bases at V and 3 bases at J, with 19 bases in the middle. The V gene's germline CDR1 is MNHGY and CDR2 SVAAGI. The CDR3 loop reads CASRGADSRGTDTQYF. CDR3 in DNA: TGTGCCAGCAGAGGGGCAGACTCTAGGGGGACAGATACGCAGTATTTT.

The chain's CDR3 is CASSHYQGEAYGYTF. The CDR3, as DNA: TGCGCCAGCAGCCACTACCAAGGGGAAGCCTATGGCTACACCTTC. The chain is built from TRBV4-1 and TRBJ1-2; D might be TRBD1 (5 bases). The V end lost 3 bases, the J end lost 4 bases, and 15 bases lay between the germline ends. Germline values: CDR1 MGHRA, CDR2 YSYEKL. The CDR3 contains 15 residues.

The V and J genes are TRBV30 and TRBJ1-1; D is unresolved. Per the germline V gene, CDR1 is GTSNPN and CDR2 is SVGIG (reference sequence). Trimming cost V 1 base and J 8 bases, with 8 bases left between them. This CDR3 region has 11 residues. The CDR3: CAWSAREEAFF. The CDR3 nucleotides are TGTGCCTGGAGTGCTAGAGAAGAAGCTTTCTTT.

The V gene is TRBV30, the J gene TRBJ2-7; the match to TRBD1 covers 10 bases. The CDR3 sequence is 14 residues long. CDR1 and CDR2 (germline): GTSNPN, SVGIG (reference sequence). V gave up 0 bases and J gave up 3 bases; unmatched junction bases: 2. Written as DNA, the CDR3 is TGTGCCTGGAGTGTGACAGGGGGCCTCTACGAGCAGTACTTC. It yields the protein CAWSVTGGLYEQYF. The full variable domain, in which reference TRBV30 and TRBJ2-7 provide the parts outside the CDR3, is SQTIHQWPATLVQPVGSPLSLECTVEGTSNPNLYWYRQAAGRGLQLLFYSVGIGQISSEVPQNLSASRPQDRQFILSSKKLLLSDSGFYLCAWSVTGGLYEQYFGPGTRLTVT.

The rearrangement joins TRBV19 to TRBJ1-5; TRBD1 aligns across 7 bases. The CDR3 sequence is 18 residues long. Per the germline V gene, CDR1 is LNHDA and CDR2 is SQIVND (reference sequence). V lost 3 bases to trimming and J lost 0 bases; unmatched junction nucleotides: 11. The CDR3 DNA follows: TGTGCCAGTAGTATTCCGGGACAGTCCATCTATAGCAATCAGCCCCAGCATTTT. Its protein is CASSIPGQSIYSNQPQHF.

This clone was seen once. The V and J genes are TRBV4-3 and TRBJ2-3; D perhaps matches TRBD2 (5 bases). The CDR3 length is 16 residues. Trimming removed 1 base from V and 4 bases from J, with 15 bases in between. Germline CDR1 is LGHNA and CDR2 is YSLEER. As DNA, the CDR3 is TGCGCCAGCAGCCAAGTCGCTAGCAGCGAGGCAGATACGCAGTATTTT. It codes for CASSQVASSEADTQYF.

This rearrangement joins TRBV30 to TRBJ1-1; TRBD1 is a possible D gene (5 bases). CDR3 length: 13 residues. Trimming took off 2 bases at V and 2 bases at J, with 9 bases between the two ends. Per germline, CDR1 GTSNPN and CDR2 SVGIG (reference sequence). CDR3 sequence (DNA): TGTGCCTGGAGTCGCACAGGTAACACTGAAGCTTTCTTT. Translated: CAWSRTGNTEAFF. The full variable domain, completed using reference TRBV30 and TRBJ1-1, is SQTIHQWPATLVQPVGSPLSLECTVEGTSNPNLYWYRQAAGRGLQLLFYSVGIGQISSEVPQNLSASRPQDRQFILSSKKLLLSDSGFYLCAWSRTGNTEAFFGQGTRLTVV.

V is TRBV28 and J is TRBJ2-1, with 8 nucleotides matching TRBD1. With V trimmed by 7 bases and J by 8 bases, 10 bases remained unmatched. Germline V gene lookup returns CDR1 MDHEN and CDR2 SYDVKM. This CDR3 comprises 14 residues. CDR3 DNA: TGTGCCAGCATCCCTCAGGGGGCTCGTGATGAGCAGTTCTTC. This codes for CASIPQGARDEQFF.